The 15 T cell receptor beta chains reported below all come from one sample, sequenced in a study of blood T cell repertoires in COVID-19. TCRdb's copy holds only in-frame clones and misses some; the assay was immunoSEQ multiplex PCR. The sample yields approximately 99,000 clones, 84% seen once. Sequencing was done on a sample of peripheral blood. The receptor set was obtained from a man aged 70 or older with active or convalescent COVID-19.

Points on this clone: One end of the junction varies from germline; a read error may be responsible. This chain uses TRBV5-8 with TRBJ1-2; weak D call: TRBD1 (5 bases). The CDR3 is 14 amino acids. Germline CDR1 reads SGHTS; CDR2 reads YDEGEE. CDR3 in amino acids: CASSLKGAIYAYTF. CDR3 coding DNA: TGTGCCAGCAGCTTGAAAGGGGCGATTTATGCCTACACCTTC.

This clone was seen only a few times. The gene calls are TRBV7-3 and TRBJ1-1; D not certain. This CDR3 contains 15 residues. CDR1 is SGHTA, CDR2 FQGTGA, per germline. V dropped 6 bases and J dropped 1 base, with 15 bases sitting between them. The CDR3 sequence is CASSMMSGRNTEAFF. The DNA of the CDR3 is TGTGCCAGCAGTATGATGTCGGGGAGGAACACTGAAGCTTTCTTT.

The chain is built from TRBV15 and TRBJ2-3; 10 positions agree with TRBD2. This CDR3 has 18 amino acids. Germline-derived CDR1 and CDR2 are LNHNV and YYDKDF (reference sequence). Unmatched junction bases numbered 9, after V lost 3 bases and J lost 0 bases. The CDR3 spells CATSRVRTSGLSTDTQYF. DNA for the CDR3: TGTGCCACCAGCAGGGTTAGGACTAGCGGTCTTAGCACAGATACGCAGTATTTT. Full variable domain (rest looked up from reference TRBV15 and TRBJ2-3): DAMVIQNPRYQVTQFGKPVTLSCSQTLNHNVMYWYQQKSSQAPKLLFHYYDKDFNNEADTPDNFQSRRPNTSFCFLDIRSPGLGDTAMYLCATSRVRTSGLSTDTQYFGPGTRLTVL.

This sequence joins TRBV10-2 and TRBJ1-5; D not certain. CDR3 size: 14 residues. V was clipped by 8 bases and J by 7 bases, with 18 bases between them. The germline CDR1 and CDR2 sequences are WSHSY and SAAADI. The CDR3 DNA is TGCGCCAGCCGGAGAGGAGGTTTGGAGCAGCCCCAGCATTTT. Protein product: CASRRGGLEQPQHF.

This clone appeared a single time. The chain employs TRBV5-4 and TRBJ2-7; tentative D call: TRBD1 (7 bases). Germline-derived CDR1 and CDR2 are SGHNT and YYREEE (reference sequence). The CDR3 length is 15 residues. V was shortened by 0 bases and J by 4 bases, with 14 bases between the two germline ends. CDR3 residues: CASSLGQGGEYEQYF. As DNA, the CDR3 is TGTGCCAGCAGCTTGGGACAGGGCGGGGAGTACGAGCAGTACTTC.

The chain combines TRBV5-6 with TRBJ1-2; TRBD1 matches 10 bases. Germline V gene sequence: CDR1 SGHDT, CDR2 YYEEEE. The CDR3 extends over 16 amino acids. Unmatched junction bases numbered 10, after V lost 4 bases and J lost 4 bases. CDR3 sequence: CASSGYGTGELYGYTF. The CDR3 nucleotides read TGTGCCAGCAGCGGGTACGGGACAGGGGAGCTCTATGGCTACACCTTC.

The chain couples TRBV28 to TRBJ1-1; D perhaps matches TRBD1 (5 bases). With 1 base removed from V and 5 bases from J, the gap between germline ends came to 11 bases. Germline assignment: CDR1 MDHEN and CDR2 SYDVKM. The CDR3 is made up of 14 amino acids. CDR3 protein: CASSLLDGGTEAFF. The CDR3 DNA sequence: TGTGCCAGCAGTTTATTGGACGGGGGGACTGAAGCTTTCTTT.

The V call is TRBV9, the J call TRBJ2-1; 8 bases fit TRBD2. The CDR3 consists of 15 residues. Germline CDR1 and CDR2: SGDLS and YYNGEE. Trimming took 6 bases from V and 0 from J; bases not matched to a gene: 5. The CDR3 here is CASTAGGLSYNEQFF. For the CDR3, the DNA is TGTGCCAGCACCGCGGGGGGCCTCTCCTACAATGAGCAGTTCTTC.

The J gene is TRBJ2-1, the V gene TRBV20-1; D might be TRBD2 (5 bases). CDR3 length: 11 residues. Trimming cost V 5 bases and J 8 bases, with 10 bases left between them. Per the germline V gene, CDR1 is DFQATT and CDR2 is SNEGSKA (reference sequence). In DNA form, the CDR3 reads TGCAGTGCTCCCCCGCGGGATGAGCAGTTCTTC. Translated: CSAPPRDEQFF.

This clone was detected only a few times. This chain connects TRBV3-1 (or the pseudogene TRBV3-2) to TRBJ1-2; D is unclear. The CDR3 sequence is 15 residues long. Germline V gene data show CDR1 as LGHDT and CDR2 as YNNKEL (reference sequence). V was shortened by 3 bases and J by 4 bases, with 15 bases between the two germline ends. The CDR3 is CASSQGEGLSYGYTF. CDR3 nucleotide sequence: TGTGCCAGCAGCCAGGGCGAGGGATTGAGCTATGGCTACACCTTC.

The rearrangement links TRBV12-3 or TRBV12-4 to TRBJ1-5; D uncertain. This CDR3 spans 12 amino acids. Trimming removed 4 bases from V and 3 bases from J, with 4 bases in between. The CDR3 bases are TGTGCCAGCAGTTATAACAATCAGCCCCAGCATTTT. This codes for CASSYNNQPQHF.

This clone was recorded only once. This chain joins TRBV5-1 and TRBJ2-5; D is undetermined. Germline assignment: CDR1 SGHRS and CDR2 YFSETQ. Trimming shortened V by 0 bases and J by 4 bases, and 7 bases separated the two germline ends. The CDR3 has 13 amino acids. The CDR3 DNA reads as TGCGCCAGCAGCTTGGGAGTATCAGAGACCCAGTACTTC. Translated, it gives CASSLGVSETQYF.

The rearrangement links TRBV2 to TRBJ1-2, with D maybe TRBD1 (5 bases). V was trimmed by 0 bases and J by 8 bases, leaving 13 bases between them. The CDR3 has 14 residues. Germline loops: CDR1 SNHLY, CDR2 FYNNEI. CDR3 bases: TGTGCCAGCAGTGAAGCGGGACTAGGGGAAGGCTACACCTTC. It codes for CASSEAGLGEGYTF.

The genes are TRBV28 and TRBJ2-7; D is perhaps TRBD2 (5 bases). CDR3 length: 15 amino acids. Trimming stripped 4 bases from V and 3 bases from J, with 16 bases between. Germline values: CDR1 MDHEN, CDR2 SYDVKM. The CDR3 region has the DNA TGTGCCAGCAGTTCTTCATCCGGGAAGAGCTACGAGCAGTACTTC. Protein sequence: CASSSSSGKSYEQYF.

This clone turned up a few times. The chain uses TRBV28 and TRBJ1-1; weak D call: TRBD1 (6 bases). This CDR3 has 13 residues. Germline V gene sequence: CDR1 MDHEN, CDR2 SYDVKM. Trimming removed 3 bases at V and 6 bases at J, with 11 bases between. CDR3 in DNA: TGTGCCAGCAGTTTGACTAACAGGGCTGAAGCTTTCTTT. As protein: CASSLTNRAEAFF.